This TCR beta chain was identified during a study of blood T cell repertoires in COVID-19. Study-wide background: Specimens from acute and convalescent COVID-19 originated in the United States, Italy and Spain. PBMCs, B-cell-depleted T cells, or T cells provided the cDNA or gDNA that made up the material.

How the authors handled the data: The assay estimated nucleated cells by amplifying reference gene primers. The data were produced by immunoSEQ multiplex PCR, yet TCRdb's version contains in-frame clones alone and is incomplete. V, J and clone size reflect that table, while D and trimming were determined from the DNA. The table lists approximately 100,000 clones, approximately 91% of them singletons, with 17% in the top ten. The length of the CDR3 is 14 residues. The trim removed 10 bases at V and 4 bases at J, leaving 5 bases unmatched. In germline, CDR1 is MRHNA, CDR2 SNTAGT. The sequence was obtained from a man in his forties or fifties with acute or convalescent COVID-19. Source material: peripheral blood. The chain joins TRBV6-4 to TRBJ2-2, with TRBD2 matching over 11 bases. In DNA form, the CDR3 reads TGTGCCATCCGACTAGCGGGGACCACCGGGGAGCTGTTTTTT. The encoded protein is CAIRLAGTTGELFF.